This entry lists 25 T cell receptor beta chains sequenced from one sample in a study of blood T cell repertoires in COVID-19. Measured with immunoSEQ multiplex PCR; TCRdb has only the in-frame clones, and not every one. The sample consists of about 83,000 clones, roughly 85% of them appearing once. Specimen: peripheral blood. These receptors came from a human donor in a cohort sampled during active COVID-19.

This clone was observed a few times. J is TRBJ2-3 and V is TRBV7-9, with 7 bases lining up with TRBD1. This CDR3 comprises 14 residues. CDR1 and CDR2 (germline): SEHNR, FQNEAQ (reference sequence). With V trimmed by 5 bases and J by 1 base, 3 bases remained unmatched. This CDR3 reads CASSRQGGTDTQYF. CDR3 DNA sequence: TGTGCCAGCAGCAGACAGGGCGGCACAGATACGCAGTATTTT.

This chain joins TRBV7-8 and TRBJ2-7; 7 nucleotides line up with TRBD2. The CDR3 totals 16 residues. V dropped 5 bases and J dropped 1; count of bases not matched to a gene: 11. Per germline, CDR1 SGHVS and CDR2 FQNEAQ. This CDR3 is CASSPARASGSYEQYF. As DNA, the CDR3 is TGTGCCAGCAGCCCCGCCCGCGCTAGCGGTTCCTACGAGCAGTACTTC. Based on the CDR3 plus reference TRBV7-8 and TRBJ2-7, the full variable domain is GAGVSQSPRYKVAKRGQDVALRCDPISGHVSLFWYQQALGQGPEFLTYFQNEAQLDKSGLPSDRFFAERPEGSVSTLKIQRTQQEDSAVYLCASSPARASGSYEQYFGPGTRLTVT.

The chain has TRBV2 and TRBJ1-4; 10 nucleotides line up with TRBD1. The V segment lost 4 bases and the J segment 3 bases; nucleotides outside the gene matches: 20. This CDR3 spans 21 amino acids. Germline CDR1 and CDR2: SNHLY and FYNNEI. As DNA, the CDR3 is TGTGCCAGCAGTGGGCCACGCTCTGTCGATGGACAGGGGGATCCTAATGAAAAACTGTTTTTT. Translated: CASSGPRSVDGQGDPNEKLFF.

The CDR3 spells CASSQGGSQETQYF. Here the CDR3 DNA reads TGCGCCAGCAGCCAAGGCGGCAGCCAAGAGACCCAGTACTTC. The rearrangement links TRBV4-1 to TRBJ2-5, with D hard to call. Germline V lookup: CDR1 MGHRA, CDR2 YSYEKL. There are 14 residues in the CDR3. The V end was cut by 1 base, the J end by 1 base, with 7 bases between.

J is TRBJ2-7 and V is TRBV28, with D tentatively TRBD1 (6 bases). There are 14 residues in the CDR3. V lost 3 bases and J 2 bases, leaving 11 bases between the germline ends. From germline, CDR1 is MDHEN and CDR2 SYDVKM. In DNA form, the CDR3 reads TGTGCCAGCAGTTTGGCCACAGGGCCCTACGAGCAGTACTTC. Protein product: CASSLATGPYEQYF.

This chain links TRBV29-1 with TRBJ1-3, with D uncertain. CDR3 length: 14 residues. Per germline, CDR1 SQVTM and CDR2 ANQGSEA. V shed 7 bases and J shed 0 bases, with 13 bases lying between them. The CDR3 region is CSAEDWISGNTIYF. CDR3 nucleotide sequence: TGCAGCGCCGAGGACTGGATCTCTGGAAACACCATATATTTT.

The rearrangement joins TRBV6-1 to TRBJ2-7, with TRBD2 identical over 8 bases. Germline values: CDR1 MNHNS, CDR2 SASEGT. V shed 4 bases and J 0 bases; nucleotides not matched to a gene: 8. This CDR3 comprises 16 residues. CDR3 loop: CASSVGAGADSYEQYF. The CDR3 nucleotides are TGTGCCAGCAGTGTAGGAGCGGGAGCCGACTCCTACGAGCAGTACTTC.

V gene TRBV27 combines with J gene TRBJ2-3; 12 bases are shared with TRBD2. V lost 4 bases, J lost 0 bases, and 5 bases stayed unmatched. The CDR3 extends over 17 amino acids. Looked up from germline, CDR1 is MNHEY and CDR2 is SMNVEV (reference sequence). CDR3 nucleotide sequence: TGTGCCAGCAGTTCTCGACTAGCGGGGGCTAGCACAGATACGCAGTATTTT. The encoded protein is CASSSRLAGASTDTQYF.

The chain employs TRBV5-1 and TRBJ2-5; D gene uncertain. The V end was cut by 4 bases, the J end by 0 bases, with 4 bases between. The CDR3 is 12 residues long. Germline V gene data show CDR1 as SGHRS and CDR2 as YFSETQ. CDR3 residues: CASSPNQETQYF. Written as DNA, the CDR3 is TGCGCCAGCAGCCCAAACCAAGAGACCCAGTACTTC.

The gene calls are TRBV5-1 and TRBJ2-7; 9 bases map to TRBD1. Germline CDR1 reads SGHRS; CDR2 reads YFSETQ. This CDR3 region has 14 residues. Losses at the gene ends were 5 bases for V and 2 bases for J; bases not matched to a gene: 5. CDR3 bases: TGCGCCAGCAGTCCGGGACAGGGCGCCTACGAGCAGTACTTC. As protein: CASSPGQGAYEQYF.

This clone occurred a few times. Here the CDR3 reads CAWSVSRTGGSGAEAFF. CDR3 nucleotides: TGTGCCTGGAGCGTTTCTAGGACAGGAGGTTCGGGCGCTGAAGCTTTCTTT. The chain is built from TRBV30 and TRBJ1-1, with 7 nucleotides matching TRBD1. Germline values: CDR1 GTSNPN, CDR2 SVGIG (reference sequence). Trimming took 3 bases from V and 6 from J; bases not matched to a gene: 19. The CDR3 is made up of 17 amino acids.

This clone was observed a few times. The chain employs TRBV6-1 and TRBJ2-5; 9 nucleotides line up with TRBD2. The length of the CDR3 is 16 residues. J lost 1 base, V lost 4 bases, and 7 bases had no gene match. Germline CDR1 MNHNS, CDR2 SASEGT. The CDR3 loop reads CASSARLAGPQETQYF. Written as DNA, the CDR3 is TGTGCCAGCAGTGCAAGGCTAGCGGGACCCCAAGAGACCCAGTACTTC.

The chain recombines TRBV2 with TRBJ2-7; TRBD2 matches 7 bases. Per germline, CDR1 SNHLY and CDR2 FYNNEI. The CDR3 runs to 14 residues. The J segment lost 1 base and the V segment lost 6 bases, leaving 6 bases of the junction unmatched. The CDR3 coding sequence is TGTGCCAGCAGGGTAGCGGGCCTTTCCTACGAGCAGTACTTC. Translating gives CASRVAGLSYEQYF.

The chain employs TRBV20-1 and TRBJ1-1; D remains unclear. The V end was cut by 3 bases, the J end by 0 bases, with 11 bases between. The CDR3 is 14 amino acids. CDR1 and CDR2 (germline): DFQATT, SNEGSKA (reference sequence). This CDR3 reads CSASLWAMNTEAFF. The CDR3 nucleotides are TGCAGTGCTAGTTTATGGGCGATGAACACTGAAGCTTTCTTT.

The chain employs TRBV23-1 and TRBJ2-2; 10 bases are shared with TRBD2. TRBV23-1 is designated an ORF whose function remains uncertain. The V and J ends lost 4 bases and 0 bases, in that order; junction bases with no gene match: 11. The length of the CDR3 is 19 residues. CDR3 amino acids: CASSRRAGLAGANTGELFF. The CDR3 DNA is TGCGCCAGCAGTCGTAGGGCAGGCCTAGCGGGGGCGAACACCGGGGAGCTGTTTTTT.

This chain links TRBV6-5 with TRBJ2-1; 11 bases line up with TRBD2. J lost 4 bases, V lost 6 bases, and 5 bases had no gene match. Germline CDR1 reads MNHEY; CDR2 reads SVGAGI. CDR3 size: 15 residues. CDR3 sequence: CASRVTSGSYNEQFF. DNA of the CDR3: TGTGCCAGCAGGGTCACTAGCGGGAGTTACAATGAGCAGTTCTTC.

J is TRBJ2-3 and V is TRBV4-3, with 10 bases fitting TRBD2. Germline assignment: CDR1 LGHNA and CDR2 YSLEER. The length of the CDR3 is 18 residues. The V and J ends lost 4 bases and 0 bases, in that order; junction bases with no gene match: 10. CDR3: CASSRQFPLAGSTDTQYF. The CDR3 coding sequence is TGCGCCAGCAGCCGCCAATTCCCACTAGCGGGGAGCACAGATACGCAGTATTTT.

This clone appeared a few times. This chain uses TRBV11-2 with TRBJ1-6; a possible D gene is TRBD1 (5 bases). Germline V gene lookup returns CDR1 SGHAT and CDR2 FQNNGV. The CDR3 loop spans 12 amino acids. The ends were cut back, 6 bases at V and 9 bases at J, with 9 bases in the middle. The CDR3 region has the DNA TGTGCCAGCAGTTACGGGGGTTCACCCCTCCACTTT. Its translation is CASSYGGSPLHF.

This rearrangement joins TRBV5-1 to TRBJ1-3; tentatively, D is TRBD1 (6 bases). Germline V gene data show CDR1 as SGHRS and CDR2 as YFSETQ. The CDR3 spans 16 residues. Between the trimmed V and J ends, which lost 2 bases and 2 bases, there was a span of 14 bases. This CDR3 is CASSLQGIVPGNTIYF. The CDR3 nucleotides are TGCGCCAGCAGCTTACAGGGAATCGTACCTGGAAACACCATATATTTT.

The J gene is TRBJ2-7, the V gene TRBV5-6; 10 nucleotides agree with TRBD2. Germline CDR1 and CDR2: SGHDT and YYEEEE. The trim removed 4 bases at V and 0 bases at J, leaving 10 bases unmatched. This CDR3 is 17 amino acids long. The CDR3, as DNA: TGTGCCAGCAGCCCATCGGGACTAGCGCTATACTCCTACGAGCAGTACTTC. Its translation is CASSPSGLALYSYEQYF.

The CDR3 reads CASSPGGGMNTEAFF. For the CDR3, the DNA is TGTGCCAGCAGCCCTGGGGGGGGTATGAACACTGAAGCTTTCTTT. J is TRBJ1-1 and V is TRBV9; possibly TRBD1 for D (5 bases). In germline, CDR1 is SGDLS, CDR2 YYNGEE. V dropped 4 bases and J dropped 0 bases, with 13 bases sitting between them. This CDR3 is built from 15 residues. The complete variable domain, with remaining parts taken from reference TRBV9 and TRBJ1-1, reads DSGVTQTPKHLITATGQRVTLRCSPRSGDLSVYWYQQSLDQGLQFLIQYYNGEERAKGNILERFSAQQFPDLHSELNLSSLELGDSALYFCASSPGGGMNTEAFFGQGTRLTVV.

The chain uses TRBV5-1 and TRBJ2-5; D is ambiguous. The CDR3 extends over 13 amino acids. V lost 1 base to trimming and J lost 2 bases, with 6 bases between them. Germline-derived CDR1 and CDR2 are SGHRS and YFSETQ. As DNA, the CDR3 is TGCGCCAGCAGCTTGACAGCACAAGAGACCCAGTACTTC. Translated, it gives CASSLTAQETQYF.

The genes are TRBV7-9 and TRBJ2-1; 12 bases line up with TRBD1. V was pared by 4 bases and J by 7 bases, with 5 bases of the junction left unmatched. Germline CDR1 and CDR2: SEHNR and FQNEAQ (reference sequence). The CDR3 covers 15 residues. CDR3 sequence reads: CASSWGQGAENEQFF. The CDR3 DNA reads as TGTGCCAGCAGCTGGGGACAGGGGGCCGAGAATGAGCAGTTCTTC.

This clone showed up just once. At one end the junction does not follow the germline gene, possibly because of a read error. V usage is TRBV20-1 and J usage is TRBJ2-7, with D hard to call. Germline-derived CDR1 and CDR2 are DFQATT and SNEGSKA (reference sequence). The CDR3 has 12 amino acids. CDR3 nucleotide sequence: TGCAGCGCTAGTGGGTCGGGCTACGAGCAGTACTTC. Its translation is CSASGSGYEQYF.

The chain joins TRBV20-1 to TRBJ2-1; tentative D call: TRBD1 (5 bases). Germline V gene data show CDR1 as DFQATT and CDR2 as SNEGSKA (reference sequence). The CDR3 totals 11 residues. Between the trimmed V and J ends, which lost 5 bases and 4 bases, there was a span of 6 bases. The chain's CDR3 is CSAQGYNEQFF. Here the CDR3 DNA reads TGCAGTGCTCAGGGATACAATGAGCAGTTCTTC.